This T cell receptor beta chain was found in a study of blood T cell repertoires in COVID-19. Study in general: Donors in the United States, Italy and Spain gave samples during acute or convalescent COVID-19. From T cells, B-cell-depleted T cells, or PBMCs came the material, which was cDNA or gDNA.

The V gene's germline CDR1 is LGHDT and CDR2 YNNKEL (reference sequence). The V and J ends lost 1 base and 8 bases respectively, with 9 bases between them. The CDR3 runs 13 residues. In the original processing: Reference gene primer amplification gave estimated nucleated cell counts. This table comes from immunoSEQ multiplex PCR, and its TCRdb copy is limited to in-frame clones, with some not included. V and J calls and clone size are those listed in that table; D and trimming were worked out from the DNA. The table shows 250,000 to 300,000 clones, with about 80% occurring only once. This TCR was sampled from a woman older than 75 with acute or convalescent COVID-19. Source material: peripheral blood. V gene TRBV3-1 (or the pseudogene TRBV3-2) combines with J gene TRBJ2-4, with no clear D. CDR3 in DNA: TGTGCCAGCAGCCAAGTACCCGGGTACATTCAGTACTTC. Translating gives CASSQVPGYIQYF.